This T cell receptor (beta chain) was documented in a study of CD8 T cells in Susac syndrome. When the RNA was reverse transcribed, random hexamers were used with an input of about 0.5 to 1 ug. A single record per CDR3 protein comes from TCRdb applying MiXCR to the immunoSEQ multiplex PCR reads. The repertoire holds about 1,500 distinct CDR3 sequences, with over 60% as singletons. V lost 0 bases, J lost 8 bases, and 13 bases lay in between. This CDR3 is 15 amino acids long. Germline assignment: CDR1 LGHNA and CDR2 YSLEER. For TEMRA sorting, memory subsets were defined by staining for CD27 and CD45RA. The cells that were sequenced included both total CD8+ cells and sorted CD8+ TEMRA cells.

The sequenced material came from CD8+ TEMRA cells from PBMCs. Subset given: FACS-sorted terminally differentiated effector memory CD8+ T cells re-expressing CD45RA (CD8+ TEMRA). This TCR was recovered from a human donor with Susac syndrome. This rearrangement joins TRBV4-3 to TRBJ2-2; unclear D gene. This chain's CDR3 is CASSQDLSSSGELFF. The CDR3 DNA follows: TGCGCCAGCAGCCAAGATCTGAGCAGTTCGGGGGAGCTGTTTTTT.